This T cell receptor (beta chain) was sequenced during a study of T cell responses to AZD1222 COVID-19 vaccine. Notes on the study in general: Following two doses of AZD1222, Spike-specific TCR breadth and depth rose. The study reported that nearly half of spike-specific TCRs target unmutated variant regions.

Sequenced by immunoSEQ multiplex PCR; TCRdb stores in-frame clones only, minus some. Of about 190,000 clones in the sample, over 70% were seen once. Worth noting for this clone: The antigen remains undetermined.

Trimming at V came to 8 bases and at J to 2 bases, leaving 6 bases not matched to a gene. This CDR3 is 13 amino acids long. CDR1 and CDR2 from the germline V gene are LNHDA and SQIVND (reference sequence). The chain recombines TRBV19 with TRBJ2-7; TRBD1 aligns across 7 bases. The clonotype comes from an adult in good health. Material: peripheral blood, obtained on day 0 of MenACWY control vaccination. As DNA, the CDR3 is TGTGCCAGTCAGGGGGAAGGAACCTACGAGCAGTACTTC. This gives the protein CASQGEGTYEQYF.